This T cell receptor (beta chain) was sequenced in a study of T cells in localized non-small cell lung cancer. Points from the study as a whole: It remains possible that heterogeneity exists, since only one tumor region was sequenced. Longer overall survival was associated with a higher density of T cells in the blood. Adjacent lung tissue had a median roughly 62 of the top 100 clones found in the tumor. It was uninvolved adjacent lung that showed the highest T cell clonality, exceeding tumor.

In the case of this clone: Its antigen remains unknown.

Profiled with immunoSEQ multiplex PCR; TCRdb holds only in-frame clones, not every one. The sample has over 70,000 clones, roughly nine tenths seen once; the top ten hold about a fifth. V gave up 3 bases and J gave up 4 bases; unmatched junction bases: 7. From germline, CDR1 is SGDLS and CDR2 YYNGEE. There are 15 residues in the CDR3. The chain joins TRBV9 to TRBJ2-3; 8 bases align to TRBD2. This clonotype was sampled from a male donor older than 55 with stage III squamous cell lung carcinoma. The input for sequencing was peripheral blood, taken before any cancer treatment. The CDR3 here is CASSAGGVFADTQYF. The CDR3 DNA is TGTGCCAGCAGCGCCGGGGGGGTATTCGCAGATACGCAGTATTTT. Complete variable domain (other parts from reference TRBV9 and TRBJ2-3): DSGVTQTPKHLITATGQRVTLRCSPRSGDLSVYWYQQSLDQGLQFLIQYYNGEERAKGNILERFSAQQFPDLHSELNLSSLELGDSALYFCASSAGGVFADTQYFGPGTRLTVL.